These 18 T cell receptor beta chains originate from one sample sequenced in a study of CXCR3-negative and CXCR3-positive naive CD8 T cells. cDNA libraries for TRB were generated by 5' RACE incorporating UMI labels. TCRdb reworked the 5' RACE reads into one entry per CDR3 protein, no DNA. The sample data list thousands of distinct CDR3 sequences. Sequenced sample: naive CXCR3- CD8+ T cells from blood. The sample's subset: CD45RO-CCR7+CD27+CD95- naive CD8+ T cells lacking CXCR3 (TNR3-). The receptors stem from a human donor in good health. Some clones in this sample may be carry-over from other donors' samples.

V is TRBV20-1 and J is TRBJ2-7; TCRdb names TRBD1, which stays unverified in the absence of DNA. The CDR3 consists of 16 residues. Per germline, CDR1 DFQATT and CDR2 SNEGSKA (reference sequence). CDR3 region: CSALLEQGVETYEQYF.

Frequency places this clonotype as medium-sized (0.01 to 0.1%). The chain employs TRBV20-1 and TRBJ2-1; no DNA is available, so the TRBD2 call from TCRdb remains unchecked. Germline V gene lookup returns CDR1 DFQATT and CDR2 SNEGSKA (reference sequence). The CDR3 totals 16 residues. CDR3: CSASHGTPVVGWEQFF.

The V call is TRBV4-3, the J call TRBJ2-2; with no DNA, the TCRdb D assignment of TRBD2 cannot be verified. CDR1 and CDR2 from the germline V gene are LGHNA and YSLEER. The CDR3 length is 18 residues. CDR3 protein: CASSQDGVAGDYTGELFF.

The chain is built from TRBV28 and TRBJ2-7; checking the TCRdb D call of TRBD1 is not possible without DNA. Germline CDR1 is MDHEN and CDR2 is SYDVKM. There are 14 residues in the CDR3. The CDR3 loop reads CASSFVQGNYEQYF.

The CDR3 here is CASRPQGLSMGDTQYF. The chain carries TRBV19 and TRBJ2-3; absent DNA, TCRdb's TRBD1 call cannot be checked. CDR1 and CDR2 (germline): LNHDA, SQIVND (reference sequence). This CDR3 is built from 16 residues.

This clonotype is called medium-sized (0.01 to 0.1%) based on its frequency. The V gene is TRBV29-1, the J gene TRBJ2-1; TCRdb's assignment of TRBD2 cannot be checked, as there is no DNA. CDR1 and CDR2 (germline): SQVTM, ANQGSEA. The CDR3 is 14 residues long. The CDR3 region is CSAEYTSASNEQFF.

This clonotype is medium-sized by frequency. Here the CDR3 reads CASSRDSYEQYF. The gene calls are TRBV16 and TRBJ2-7; lacking DNA, the TRBD1 call made by TCRdb goes unchecked. Germline CDR1 reads KGHSY; CDR2 reads FQNENV. The CDR3 extends over 12 amino acids.

By frequency, this clonotype registers medium-sized. The chain carries TRBV6-5 and TRBJ2-2. Germline loops: CDR1 MNHEY, CDR2 SVGAGI. The CDR3 has 13 amino acids. CDR3 amino acids: CASSYKGTGELFF.

This chain connects TRBV29-1 to TRBJ2-3; TCRdb gives TRBD2 as the D gene, but with no DNA this cannot be confirmed. In germline, CDR1 is SQVTM, CDR2 ANQGSEA. The CDR3 covers 13 residues. CDR3 residues: CSALRQDTDTQYF.

The rearrangement links TRBV15 to TRBJ1-1; lacking DNA, the TRBD1 call made by TCRdb goes unchecked. The V gene's germline CDR1 is LNHNV and CDR2 YYDKDF (reference sequence). CDR3 length: 14 residues. The CDR3 region is CATSRDLRGTEAFF. The entire variable domain, with the rest obtained from reference TRBV15 and TRBJ1-1, is as follows: DAMVIQNPRYQVTQFGKPVTLSCSQTLNHNVMYWYQQKSSQAPKLLFHYYDKDFNNEADTPDNFQSRRPNTSFCFLDIRSPGLGDTAMYLCATSRDLRGTEAFFGQGTRLTVV.

J is TRBJ2-3 and V is TRBV7-3; TCRdb returns TRBD2, unconfirmable since there is no DNA. In germline, CDR1 is SGHTA, CDR2 FQGTGA. This CDR3 has 15 amino acids. CDR3 in amino acids: CASSLTPSPDLGQYF.

According to its frequency, this clonotype is medium-sized (0.01 to 0.1%). V gene TRBV3-1 combines with J gene TRBJ2-7; the TRBD1 assignment by TCRdb is unverifiable without DNA. Germline assignment: CDR1 LGHDT and CDR2 YNNKEL (reference sequence). This CDR3 has 16 amino acids. CDR3 protein: CASSQTLQGSSYEQYF.

This chain links TRBV29-1 with TRBJ2-2; TCRdb designates TRBD1, a call that cannot be tested without DNA. In germline, CDR1 is SQVTM, CDR2 ANQGSEA. The CDR3 sequence is 13 residues long. The CDR3 protein is CSAWTANTGELFF.

The J gene is TRBJ2-2, the V gene TRBV4-1. CDR1 is MGHRA and CDR2 is YSYEKL in the germline V gene. The CDR3 consists of 15 residues. This CDR3 reads CASSQVAQNTGELFF.

The CDR3 is CSARAILTGQGVFGYTF. The chain links TRBV20-1 to TRBJ1-2; TCRdb proposes TRBD1, but this gene call is untestable without DNA. Germline CDR1 DFQATT, CDR2 SNEGSKA (reference sequence). The CDR3 has 17 residues.

Measured by frequency, this clonotype is medium-sized. This chain connects TRBV29-1 to TRBJ1-2; TCRdb selects TRBD1, and the lack of DNA leaves this call unchecked. The germline gives CDR1 SQVTM, CDR2 ANQGSEA. The CDR3 extends over 13 amino acids. This chain's CDR3 is CSVEPGEEDGYTF.

The V call is TRBV9, the J call TRBJ1-2; TCRdb selects TRBD1, and the lack of DNA leaves this call unchecked. Germline V lookup: CDR1 SGDLS, CDR2 YYNGEE. The CDR3 loop spans 13 amino acids. CDR3 protein: CASSSRQGGGYTF.

This chain uses TRBV28 with TRBJ2-7; TCRdb indicates TRBD2, and absent DNA this call remains unverified. Germline values: CDR1 MDHEN, CDR2 SYDVKM. CDR3 length: 15 amino acids. The CDR3 reads CASSPAGLDAYEQYF. Full variable domain (rest looked up from reference TRBV28 and TRBJ2-7): DVKVTQSSRYLVKRTGEKVFLECVQDMDHENMFWYRQDPGLGLRLIYFSYDVKMKEKGDIPEGYSVSREKKERFSLILESASTNQTSMYLCASSPAGLDAYEQYFGPGTRLTVT.